A single sample is the source of the 4 T cell receptor beta chains below, sequenced in a study of CD8+CD57+ T cells in acquired aplastic anemia. CDR3 and TCR beta VDJ profiling relied on genomic DNA as the template. TCRdb recomputed calls from the reads with MiXCR, one row per CDR3 protein. The sample holds around 430,000 distinct CDR3 sequences, about a third seen once. Sequencing involved patients with CD8+CD57+ cell expansion previously shown by flow cytometry. Sequenced: sorted CD4+, CD8+, or CD8+CD57+ T cells (not recorded which) from PBMCs. The source is a human donor with aplastic anemia.

The gene calls are TRBV2 and TRBJ2-3, with D possibly TRBD1 on 5 matching bases. V was cut by 6 bases and J by 0 bases, with 10 bases left in between. The CDR3 runs 14 residues. Germline values: CDR1 SNHLY, CDR2 FYNNEI. The CDR3 sequence: CASSSDRSTDTQYF. The DNA for the CDR3 is TGTGCCAGCAGCTCCGACAGAAGCACAGATACGCAGTATTTT.

The chain has TRBV28 and TRBJ1-1; TRBD1 aligns across 8 bases. The CDR3 runs 13 residues. Germline values: CDR1 MDHEN, CDR2 SYDVKM. Trimming removed 6 bases from V and 6 bases from J; junction bases left unmatched: 6. The CDR3 sequence: CASRGTGRAEAFF. CDR3 coding DNA: TGTGCCAGCAGAGGGACAGGTAGGGCTGAAGCTTTCTTT.

This clonotype was detected a few times. One base away lies a much larger clone, so this may be a sequencing read error. CDR3 sequence reads: CSALHVYEQFF. The CDR3, as DNA: TGCAGCGCCCTACATGTCTATGAGCAGTTCTTC. The chain joins TRBV29-1 to TRBJ2-1; unclear D gene. CDR1 is SQVTM and CDR2 is ANQGSEA in the germline V gene. The CDR3 is 11 residues long. Trimming left V 7 bases short and J 8 bases short, with 12 bases between.

V gene TRBV5-1 combines with J gene TRBJ1-6, with D perhaps matching TRBD1 (6 bases). V was pared by 4 bases and J by 5 bases, with 16 bases between. Per the germline V gene, CDR1 is SGHRS and CDR2 is YFSETQ. This CDR3 has 16 residues. The CDR3 reads CASSISAGVDNSPLHF. CDR3 nucleotides: TGCGCCAGCAGCATTTCGGCAGGGGTAGATAATTCACCCCTCCACTTT.